This section outlines one TCR beta chain sequence together with its context. Its cognate antigen has yet to be identified. No qualities accompany the bases; no much larger clone lies one base away. TCRbeta CDR3 regions were amplified from genomic DNA by means of the immunoSEQ Assay, a bias-controlled multiplex PCR. On the study's bioinformatics: Nucleated cell counts per sample were estimated from amplification of reference gene primers within the assay. To quantify the absolute abundance of each unique TCRbeta CDR3 rearrangement, sequence reads were collapsed and filtered. For each sample, productive Simpson clonality was calculated as the square root of Simpson's diversity index across productive rearrangements. The table was pulled from immuneACCESS by TCRdb, which kept in-frame rearrangements only. Such tables lose some clones; where checked, under half of the loss comes from unresolved V genes, and the rest has no known cause. The V and J calls and the clone size are those of that table, but D and trimming were determined from the DNA. The sample data list 120,000 to 150,000 clones, and around four fifths of these were observed just once. The ten top clones hold approximately 38% of the sample.

According to the germline V gene, CDR1 reads MNHEY and CDR2 reads SVGEGT. The CDR3 runs 14 residues from the cysteine to the phenylalanine. Just the 42-base CDR3 DNA is kept, in frame starting at base 1. V and J lose 5 bases and 0 bases, and a span of 10 bases separates them. Whole blood was collected in K2EDTA tubes by collaborating institutions according to the institutions' own protocols. For TCRbeta analysis, collaborator samples were shipped as frozen whole blood, as isolated PBMCs, or as DNA extracted from either sample type. This sample is part of a study of blood T cell repertoires in COVID-19 (dated by TCRdb to 2020 to 2021). With regard to the full study: Samples covering the acute and convalescent phases of COVID-19 were provided by collaborators in the United States, Italy and Spain. The prospective study material was composed of cDNA or gDNA derived from T cells, B-cell-depleted T cells, or PBMCs. The dataset comprised deeply sampled blood TCRbeta repertoires from subjects exposed to, actively infected with, or recovered from COVID-19. The repertoires were made available in a free public database intended to serve as a resource for research on the immune response to SARS-CoV-2. The samples were drawn from two sources: the first 160 participants of the ongoing ImmuneRACE study, and about 1,300 subjects contributed by 6 global collaborators. Nearly every sample came with metadata listing a de-identified subject ID, COVID-19 status, age in years and sex. Where HLA class I and class II types were available, the types were taken from metadata supplied by the sample provider, not from assay-based typing.

General study outcomes and caveats: How much clinical and demographic metadata was included differed by source and by participant, and the metadata was provided uncurated.

The chain couples TRBV6-2 or TRBV6-3 to TRBJ1-1, with no confidently assigned D gene. The origin of this receptor is a human donor in a cohort sampled during active COVID-19. Sequencing was done on a sample of peripheral blood. CDR3 loop: CASSRSTMNTEAFF. The DNA sequence reads TGTGCCAGCAGTCGCTCCACTATGAACACTGAAGCTTTCTTT.